This TCR beta chain was found in a study of lymphopenia after photon versus proton radiotherapy. Here immunoSEQ multiplex PCR was the method, and the copy in TCRdb shows in-frame clones only, minus some. The repertoire holds about 45,000 clones, less than 90% seen once, with approximately 2.1% in the top ten. For this clone: Its specificity is unknown.

Study-wide findings and caveats: Photon-treated patients lost naive T cells and TCR diversity; proton-treated stayed stable.

This TCR was recovered from a man aged 40-50 years with gastric cancer. Sequenced material: peripheral blood, taken from a patient treated with photon-based radiotherapy.

In nucleotides, the CDR3 is TGTGCCAGCAGCGTTGGGACAGGGGGAAATCAGCCCCAGCATTTT. It codes for CASSVGTGGNQPQHF. The rearrangement links TRBV9 to TRBJ1-5; TRBD1 matches at 11 bases. The J segment lost 4 bases and the V segment lost 2 bases, leaving 2 bases of the junction unmatched. There are 15 residues in the CDR3. The germline CDR1 and CDR2 sequences are SGDLS and YYNGEE.